These T cell receptor beta chains were read from a single sample in a study of shared clonotypes between healthy human individuals. The protocol was immunoSEQ multiplex PCR, while the TCRdb copy is restricted to in-frame clones and leaves out a portion. The data show 1.4 million to 1.5 million clones, approximately 97% seen once. Sequenced: naive CD4+ T cells sorted from blood. The source is a man aged 30 to 39 in good health. Each CDR3 is given with its conserved first and last residue. The D gene is left open where the match is weak. A clone size is listed for some rows: how often the clone was seen (once, few, many), or a class if it is expanded.

abundance	len	v_gene	j_gene	d_gene	CDR3aa	CDR3nt
.	13	TRBV6-1	TRBJ2-3	.	CASSSSGTDTQYF	TGTGCCAGCAGTTCTAGCGGCACAGATACGCAGTATTTT
.	15	TRBV9	TRBJ2-3	TRBD1	CASSTRTGKTDTQYF	TGTGCCAGCAGCACAAGGACAGGGAAGACAGATACGCAGTATTTT
once	14	TRBV9	TRBJ2-5	.	CASSAGNPGETQYF	TGTGCCAGCAGCGCAGGGAACCCTGGAGAGACCCAGTACTTC
.	16	TRBV11-2	TRBJ2-7	TRBD2	CASSLAASGRALEQYF	TGTGCCAGCAGCTTAGCGGCTAGCGGGAGGGCCCTCGAGCAGTACTTC
once	13	TRBV5-4	TRBJ2-1	.	CASSFTGDNEQFF	TGTGCCAGCAGCTTCACAGGTGACAATGAGCAGTTCTTC
.	14	TRBV7-2	TRBJ2-3	.	CASSPGQSTDTQYF	TGTGCCAGCAGCCCGGGACAAAGCACAGATACGCAGTATTTT
.	15	TRBV10-3	TRBJ2-7	.	CAIRPLGGSVREQYF	TGTGCCATCAGACCCCTTGGGGGGAGCGTAAGGGAGCAGTACTTC
.	15	TRBV5-1	TRBJ2-2	.	CASRPTGARAGELFF	TGCGCCAGCAGGCCGACGGGAGCTCGGGCCGGGGAGCTGTTTTTT
.	13	TRBV27	TRBJ2-5	.	CASKVSGQETQYF	TGTGCCAGCAAAGTCAGCGGACAAGAGACCCAGTACTTC
.	15	TRBV5-4	TRBJ2-5	.	CASSSGGTVLETQYF	TGTGCCAGCAGTTCGGGCGGGACAGTGTTGGAGACCCAGTACTTC
.	17	TRBV5-1	TRBJ2-6	TRBD1	CASSMGTGNSGANVLTF	TGCGCCAGCAGCATGGGGACAGGGAACTCTGGGGCCAACGTCCTGACTTTC
.	14	TRBV6-1	TRBJ1-3	.	CASLPGPSGNTIYF	TGTGCCAGCCTCCCCGGGCCGTCTGGAAACACCATATATTTT
.	17	TRBV7-2	TRBJ2-5	TRBD2	CASSMGVAGGNQETQYF	TGTGCCAGCAGCATGGGGGTAGCGGGAGGCAACCAAGAGACCCAGTACTTC
.	14	TRBV18	TRBJ2-7	TRBD2	CASSPRDYAYEQYF	TGTGCCAGCTCACCTCGGGACTACGCCTACGAGCAGTACTTC
.	15	TRBV19	TRBJ1-5	.	CASRTRGRGNQPQHF	TGTGCCAGTAGAACCAGGGGAAGGGGCAATCAGCCCCAGCATTTT
.	15	TRBV7-2	TRBJ2-7	TRBD2	CASSPSSGISYEQYF	TGTGCCAGCAGCCCCTCCAGCGGGATCTCCTACGAGCAGTACTTC
.	12	TRBV6-5	TRBJ2-1	.	CASSSRYNEQFF	TGTGCCAGCAGTTCGAGATACAATGAGCAGTTCTTC
.	16	TRBV12-5	TRBJ2-2	.	CASGPSRRGVTGELFF	TGTGCTAGTGGTCCGTCCCGGAGGGGGGTTACCGGGGAGCTGTTTTTT
.	13	TRBV28	TRBJ2-7	TRBD1	CASQGQATYEQYF	TGTGCCAGCCAGGGACAGGCTACCTACGAGCAGTACTTC
.	14	TRBV7-2	TRBJ2-7	.	CASSAGTGRLREYF	TGTGCCAGCAGCGCCGGGACCGGACGTTTGAGGGAGTACTTC
.	15	TRBV7-8	TRBJ1-3	.	CASSLGQSAGNTIYF	TGTGCCAGCAGCTTAGGGCAGTCGGCTGGAAACACCATATATTTT
.	14	TRBV28	TRBJ2-7	TRBD2	CASSRSGSAYEQYF	TGTGCCAGCAGTCGTAGCGGGAGTGCCTACGAGCAGTACTTC
.	13	TRBV6-1	TRBJ2-3	TRBD1	CAAGQVITDTQYF	TGTGCCGCTGGACAGGTAATCACAGATACGCAGTATTTT
.	15	TRBV28	TRBJ1-2	.	CASSLSAGKDYGYTF	TGTGCCAGCAGTTTATCGGCAGGGAAGGACTATGGCTACACCTTC
.	12	TRBV10-3	TRBJ2-5	.	CAISVGAETQYF	TGTGCCATCAGTGTGGGGGCTGAGACCCAGTACTTC
.	14	TRBV27	TRBJ1-5	TRBD1	CASSVTGEGQPQHF	TGTGCCAGCAGTGTAACAGGGGAGGGACAGCCCCAGCATTTT
.	13	TRBV13	TRBJ2-5	TRBD1	CASSPRGRETQYF	TGTGCCAGCAGCCCCAGGGGGCGAGAGACCCAGTACTTC
.	14	TRBV5-4	TRBJ2-1	TRBD2	CASSLGTSGRGGFF	TGTGCCAGCAGCTTGGGGACTAGCGGGAGAGGGGGGTTCTTC
.	13	TRBV7-2	TRBJ2-3	.	CASSYQGTDTQYF	TGTGCCAGCAGCTACCAGGGCACAGATACGCAGTATTTT
.	13	TRBV19	TRBJ1-1	.	CASIPTANTEAFF	TGTGCCAGTATCCCGACAGCAAACACTGAAGCTTTCTTT
.	14	TRBV28	TRBJ1-5	TRBD1	CATPGTGNDQPQHF	TGTGCCACCCCCGGGACAGGGAATGATCAGCCCCAGCATTTT
.	11	TRBV7-3	TRBJ1-1	TRBD1	CASSPDRGAFF	TGTGCCAGCAGCCCGGACAGGGGAGCTTTCTTT
.	13	TRBV2	TRBJ2-7	.	CASRARGSYEQYF	TGTGCCAGCAGGGCACGGGGCTCCTACGAGCAGTACTTC
.	16	TRBV6-4	TRBJ2-1	TRBD1	CASSVLAGGLYNEQFF	TGTGCCAGCAGTGTACTAGCAGGGGGCCTATACAATGAGCAGTTCTTC